Described below is a single T cell receptor beta chain sequence and its context. This clonotype occurred a few times. The antigen it recognizes is unknown. There are no base qualities to consult, and no much larger clone falls within one base. The CDR3 sequence holds 15 residues, the cysteine and phenylalanine included. Solely the CDR3 DNA is kept, with 45 bases framed from the first base. CDR1 and CDR2 are drawn from the germline V gene: SGHRS, YFSETQ. A distance of 16 bases separates the germline ends of V and J, which lose 4 bases and 6 bases respectively. The protocol used for the library was PCR. The sample was run on an Illumina HiSeq 2500. To normalize quantification of the TCRbeta repertoire, the TCR libraries were built with molecular barcoding that relied on unique molecular identifiers. The public reads were run again by TCRdb, first through fastp at Q25 and then through MiXCR, and only productive beta chains were kept. Rows merge per CDR3 protein into single entries with the most common DNA and genes. The sample table holds approximately 510,000 distinct CDR3 sequences, of which approximately 20% were seen once. Less than 4% of the sample is held by the ten biggest clonotypes.

The data derive from a study of T-cell reconstitution after alpha-beta-depleted transplantation in children listed by TCRdb under 2016. About the investigation overall: The study quantitatively tracked T-cell immune reconstitution after TCRalphabeta/CD19-depleted allogeneic hematopoietic cell transplantation in children using TCR repertoire profiling.

This receptor was obtained from a human donor who donated a stem cell graft to a child with acute lymphoblastic leukemia. Rearrangement joined TRBV5-1 to TRBJ2-2; the D gene is perhaps TRBD2, on 6 matching bases. This material consisted of PBMCs from the stem cell graft donor, taken from the stem cell graft. The bases are TGCGCCAGCAGCCCCCGGGAGATAGGCCCCGGGGAGCTGTTTTTT. It specifies CASSPREIGPGELFF.